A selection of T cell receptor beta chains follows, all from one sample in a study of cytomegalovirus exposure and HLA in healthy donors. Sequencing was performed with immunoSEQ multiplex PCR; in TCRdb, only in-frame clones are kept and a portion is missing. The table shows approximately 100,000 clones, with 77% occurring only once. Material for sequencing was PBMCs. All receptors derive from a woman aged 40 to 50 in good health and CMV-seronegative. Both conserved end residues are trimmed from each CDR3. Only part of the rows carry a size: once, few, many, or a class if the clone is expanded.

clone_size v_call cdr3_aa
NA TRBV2 ASSEAAPLLGKLF
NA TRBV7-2 ASSLKGGETEAF
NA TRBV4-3 ASSQVLGDYNEQF
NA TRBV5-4 ASSQTLAGGYNEQF
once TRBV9 ASSVAVRDGYT
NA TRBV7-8 ASSQPSAGANSPLH
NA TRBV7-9 ASSYRVENEKLF
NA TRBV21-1 ASSKEGLAGVHTGELF
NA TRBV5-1 ASSARRTGRNEKLF
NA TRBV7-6 ASSLGSSGEQY
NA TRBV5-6 ASSLLRKRGAKFSYEQY
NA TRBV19 ASSPGQFLNQPQH
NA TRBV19 ASSRDSLGSSYNSPLH
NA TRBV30 AWSRQGDGELF
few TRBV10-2 ASSPELAGGGNEQF
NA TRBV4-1 ASRGLAGLSETQY
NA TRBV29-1 SVRQGANEQY
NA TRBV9 ASSQMGLAVSQETQY
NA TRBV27 ASRETGTSTGELF
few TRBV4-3 ASSQDLGLSYEQY
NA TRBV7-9 ASSLVGQLNEKLF
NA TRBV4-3 ASSQAGGFSSYNEQF
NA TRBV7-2 ASSLGQRQGAGLF
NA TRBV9 ASSATGLNTEAF
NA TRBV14 ASSQGFGVAFETQY
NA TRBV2 ASSETIGTRNEQF
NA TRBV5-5 ASSFRPRTGKLYEQY
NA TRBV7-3 ASSFDRVGTEAF
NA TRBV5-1 ASSLFGGDTEAF
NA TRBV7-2 ASSLQGLTNEKLF
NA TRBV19 AQGKSGSNEQF
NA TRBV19 ASSQRTQNTEAF
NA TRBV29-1 SVEGVTDRTQY
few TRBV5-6 ASSLDLNRDRVAEKLF
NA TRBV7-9 ASSLAAATVNSPLH
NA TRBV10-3 AISVRDRAYEQY